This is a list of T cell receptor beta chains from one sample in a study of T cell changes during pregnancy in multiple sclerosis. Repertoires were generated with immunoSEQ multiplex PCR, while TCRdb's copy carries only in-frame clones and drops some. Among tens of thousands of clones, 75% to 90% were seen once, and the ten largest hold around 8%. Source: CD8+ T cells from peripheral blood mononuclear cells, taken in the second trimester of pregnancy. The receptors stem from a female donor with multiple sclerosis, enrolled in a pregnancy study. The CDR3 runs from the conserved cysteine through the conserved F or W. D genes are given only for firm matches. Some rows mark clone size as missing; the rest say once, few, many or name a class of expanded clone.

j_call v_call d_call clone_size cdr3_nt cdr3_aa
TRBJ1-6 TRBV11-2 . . TGTGCCAGCAGCTTAGGGGATGGGACACTTTCACCCCTCCACTTT CASSLGDGTLSPLHF
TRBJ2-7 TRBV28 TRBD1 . TGTGCCAGCAGTTCCCCTCGACAGGGGTATTACGAGCAGTACTTC CASSSPRQGYYEQYF
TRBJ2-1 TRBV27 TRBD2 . TGTGCCAGCAGTTTATCAACGGGGGGGCACTCCTACAATGAGCAGTTCTTC CASSLSTGGHSYNEQFF
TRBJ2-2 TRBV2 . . TGTGCCAGCAGTCTGGACAAGCCCGAGCTGTTTTTT CASSLDKPELFF
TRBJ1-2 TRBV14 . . TGTGCCAGCAGCCCCCGTAGCGACCGGCAGGGCTACACCTTC CASSPRSDRQGYTF
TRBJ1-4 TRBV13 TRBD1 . TGTGCCAGCAGCTTACGAGGGACAGGGGGGACTGAAAAACTGTTTTTT CASSLRGTGGTEKLFF
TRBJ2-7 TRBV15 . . TGTGCCACCAGCAGTCTTCGGGCAGGGTTGGGCTACGAGCAGTACTTC CATSSLRAGLGYEQYF
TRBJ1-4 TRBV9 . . TGTGCCAGCAGCGTAACTTGGTATGAAAAACTGTTTTTT CASSVTWYEKLFF
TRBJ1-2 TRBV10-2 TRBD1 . TGCGCCAGCAGTGAGTCGAGGACAGGGGCCTACTATGGCTACACCTTC CASSESRTGAYYGYTF
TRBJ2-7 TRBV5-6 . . TGTGCCAGCAGCCGCAGGGCAGGTTTGACTTCCCGGGCCTACGAGCAGTACTTC CASSRRAGLTSRAYEQYF
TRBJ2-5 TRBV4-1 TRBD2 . TGCGCCAGCAGCCGCCTAGCGGGGACCTCGGCCCAGTACTTC CASSRLAGTSAQYF
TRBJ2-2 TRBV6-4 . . TGTGCCAGCAGTGACTCGAGTTCCACCGGGGAGCTGTTTTTT CASSDSSSTGELFF
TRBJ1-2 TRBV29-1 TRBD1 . TGCAGCGCCGACAGGGAGGATGGCTACACCTTC CSADREDGYTF
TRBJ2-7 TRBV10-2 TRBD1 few TGCGCCAGCATCCATTCAGGACAGGCTAACTACGAGCAGTACTTC CASIHSGQANYEQYF
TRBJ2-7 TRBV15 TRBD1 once TGTGCCACCAGCTTCGGACAGGGAGGAGACGAGCAGTACTTC CATSFGQGGDEQYF
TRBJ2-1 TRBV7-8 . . TGTGCCAGCAGCTTAGCGCTTAGGGGCCATGAGCAGTTCTTC CASSLALRGHEQFF
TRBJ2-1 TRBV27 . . TGTGCCAGCAGTCTCAAGACCGCGGGGCATGAGCAGTTCTTC CASSLKTAGHEQFF
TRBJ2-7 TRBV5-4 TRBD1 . TGTGCCAGCAGCGCACCGGGACAGGGGGCCGAGCAGTACTTC CASSAPGQGAEQYF
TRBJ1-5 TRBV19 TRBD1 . TGTGCCAGCACCGACAGGGTCCGCAATCAGCCCCAGCATTTT CASTDRVRNQPQHF
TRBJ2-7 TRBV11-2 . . TGTGCCAGCAGCTTAGTTACAGGAACCAGCTCCTACGAGCAGTACTTC CASSLVTGTSSYEQYF
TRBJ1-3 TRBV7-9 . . TGTGCCAGCAGCCTAGTATATGTGGCCTCTGGAAACACCATATATTTT CASSLVYVASGNTIYF
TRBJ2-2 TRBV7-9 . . TGTGCCAGCACAGGGAACACCGGGGAGCTGTTTTTT CASTGNTGELFF
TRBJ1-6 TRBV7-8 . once TGTGCCAGCTACAGCTCCTATAATTCACCCCTCCACTTT CASYSSYNSPLHF
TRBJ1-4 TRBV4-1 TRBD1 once TGCGCCAGCAGCCCGGGACAGGGCCCCGAAAAACTGTTTTTT CASSPGQGPEKLFF
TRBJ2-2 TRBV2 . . TGTGCCAAAGCAGGGAACACCGGGGAGCTGTTTTTT CAKAGNTGELFF
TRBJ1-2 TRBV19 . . TGTGCCAGTACCCCGGGTGGGTATGGCTACACCTTC CASTPGGYGYTF
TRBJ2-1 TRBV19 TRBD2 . TGTGCCAGTAGTATAGTGGCGGGGGGGGCCGCTAAAGATGAGCAGTTCTTC CASSIVAGGAAKDEQFF
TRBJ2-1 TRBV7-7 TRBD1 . TGTGCTAGCAGCCTTGGGACAGGGGGCTTGAATGAGCAGTTCTTC CASSLGTGGLNEQFF
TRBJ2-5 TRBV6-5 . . TGTGCCAGCAGTCCCGGAGGAGAGACCCAGTACTTC CASSPGGETQYF
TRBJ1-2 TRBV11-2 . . TGTGCCAGCAGCCCGCGGGGGGGCGCTGGCTACACCTTC CASSPRGGAGYTF
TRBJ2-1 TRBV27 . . TGTGCCACCGGTGCACTATATTCTACACATGAGCAGTTCTTC CATGALYSTHEQFF
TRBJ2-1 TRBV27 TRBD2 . TGTGCCAGCAGTCTTCACCCCCTAGCGGGGGGATACAATGAGCAGTTCTTC CASSLHPLAGGYNEQFF
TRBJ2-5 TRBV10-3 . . TGTGCCATCGGCAGGGGTGGGGAGACCCAGTACTTC CAIGRGGETQYF
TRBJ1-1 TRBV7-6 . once TGTGCCAGCATCCCCCTTCAGGGGAGCACTGAAGCTTTCTTT CASIPLQGSTEAFF
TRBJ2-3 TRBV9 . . TGTGCCAGCAGCCTCGGACAGATGAGCACAGATACGCAGTATTTT CASSLGQMSTDTQYF
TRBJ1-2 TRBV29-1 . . TGCAGCGTTGAAGATCTCGAACGGGGCTACACCTTC CSVEDLERGYTF
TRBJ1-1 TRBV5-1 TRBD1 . TGCGCCACCTCGGACAGGGGGAACACTGAAGCTTTCTTT CATSDRGNTEAFF
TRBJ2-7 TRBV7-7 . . TGTGCTAGCAGCTTTTCGACAGAGAGCTACGAGCAGTACTTC CASSFSTESYEQYF
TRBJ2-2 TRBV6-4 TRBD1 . TGTGCCAGCGGACAGGGGGCCACCGGGGAGCTGTTTTTT CASGQGATGELFF
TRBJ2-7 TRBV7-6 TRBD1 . TGTGCCAGCAGCGCGATAGGGACAGGGACTTACGAGCAGTACTTC CASSAIGTGTYEQYF
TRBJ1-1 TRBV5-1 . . TGCGCCAGCAGCTTATGGACACCCTCTGGAACTGAAGCTTTCTTT CASSLWTPSGTEAFF
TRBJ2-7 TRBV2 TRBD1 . TGTGCCAGCAGTCCTGACAGGGGCTACGAGCAGTACTTC CASSPDRGYEQYF
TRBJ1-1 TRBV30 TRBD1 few TGTGCCTGGAGTGAAAGACAGGGCACTGAAGCTTTCTTT CAWSERQGTEAFF
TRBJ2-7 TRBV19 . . TGTGCCAGTAGTGCGACTAGTTCCTACGAGCAGTACTTC CASSATSSYEQYF